The subject of this entry is one T cell receptor (beta chain). Its antigen is currently unknown. PCR primers comprised 60 Vbeta and 13 Jbeta primers. Produced via immunoSEQ multiplex PCR; TCRdb's table is partial and in-frame only. The sample contains more than 85,000 clones, over 70% of which appear only once. The J segment lost 3 bases and the V segment lost 0 bases, leaving 3 bases of the junction unmatched. This CDR3 is built from 14 residues. The germline gives CDR1 SQVTM, CDR2 ANQGSEA. The record originates from a study of cytomegalovirus exposure and HLA in healthy donors. Across the study: Counted in an early data release were approximately 85 million unique TCRs from HLA-typed donors.

Findings and limits, study-wide: An analysis that was carried out later associated 17,000 or so TCR beta sequences with HLA alleles at 0.05 false discovery rate.

The sequenced sample was PBMCs. The TCR sequence derives from a man aged 35 to 55 in good health and CMV-seronegative. J is TRBJ2-5 and V is TRBV29-1, with 8 bases fitting TRBD1. CDR3 sequence (DNA): TGCAGCGTTGAAGAGGGACAGGCCAAAGAGACCCAGTACTTC. Its protein product is CSVEEGQAKETQYF.